The rows below give T cell receptor beta chains drawn from one sample of a study of CD8+CD57+ T cells in acquired aplastic anemia. TCRdb processed the reads anew with MiXCR; each CDR3 protein has one entry. The sample includes 68,000 or so distinct CDR3 sequences, around half of them seen just once. The sequenced sample consisted of sorted CD4+, CD8+, or CD8+CD57+ T cells (not recorded which) from PBMCs. These receptors all stem from a human donor in good health, serving as a control. Each CDR3 is given with its conserved first and last residue. Fields, in order: D gene, J gene, V gene, CDR3 protein. The D gene is left open where the match is weak.

D gene: NA; J gene: TRBJ1-4; V gene: TRBV25-1; CDR3 protein: CASTPGWSGEKLFF
D gene: TRBD1; J gene: TRBJ2-5; V gene: TRBV7-9; CDR3 protein: CASSPFFGQGRQTQYF
D gene: TRBD2; J gene: TRBJ2-1; V gene: TRBV20-1; CDR3 protein: CSARELAGPGNEQFF
D gene: NA; J gene: TRBJ2-3; V gene: TRBV29-1; CDR3 protein: CSVEADTQYF
D gene: TRBD1; J gene: TRBJ2-1; V gene: TRBV25-1; CDR3 protein: CASSPIQGWGQGPSHEQFF
D gene: NA; J gene: TRBJ2-1; V gene: TRBV7-9; CDR3 protein: CASSGGVVEQFF
D gene: NA; J gene: TRBJ2-6; V gene: TRBV19; CDR3 protein: CASSLPGQILAGANVLTF
D gene: NA; J gene: TRBJ2-7; V gene: TRBV10-3; CDR3 protein: CAISESGYEQYF
D gene: TRBD2; J gene: TRBJ2-5; V gene: TRBV20-1; CDR3 protein: CSASIASGATGETQYF
D gene: TRBD1; J gene: TRBJ1-2; V gene: TRBV2; CDR3 protein: CASSQRTGTGYGYTF
D gene: NA; J gene: TRBJ1-1; V gene: TRBV19; CDR3 protein: CASDSMNTEAFF
D gene: NA; J gene: TRBJ1-1; V gene: TRBV2; CDR3 protein: CASRDTLNTEAFF
D gene: NA; J gene: TRBJ1-4; V gene: TRBV5-6; CDR3 protein: CASSSAGTANEKLFF
D gene: NA; J gene: TRBJ1-1; V gene: TRBV19; CDR3 protein: CASSKTGGRTEALF
D gene: NA; J gene: TRBJ1-6; V gene: TRBV27; CDR3 protein: CASSSGISSPLHF
D gene: NA; J gene: TRBJ1-5; V gene: TRBV2; CDR3 protein: CASRLTVSNQPQHF
D gene: NA; J gene: TRBJ1-3; V gene: TRBV4-1; CDR3 protein: CASSLPQTGWGNTIYF
D gene: TRBD1; J gene: TRBJ1-2; V gene: TRBV2; CDR3 protein: CASRDRLYGYTF
D gene: NA; J gene: TRBJ1-4; V gene: TRBV5-1; CDR3 protein: CASDDSMTGEKLFF
D gene: TRBD1; J gene: TRBJ2-7; V gene: TRBV29-1; CDR3 protein: CSVGRGFSSYEQYF
D gene: NA; J gene: TRBJ2-7; V gene: TRBV10-3; CDR3 protein: CATTGPYEQYF
D gene: NA; J gene: TRBJ2-7; V gene: TRBV15; CDR3 protein: CATSRRQGGNYEQYF
D gene: TRBD2; J gene: TRBJ2-4; V gene: TRBV10-1; CDR3 protein: CARDQGGVDIQYF
D gene: NA; J gene: TRBJ1-1; V gene: TRBV7-2; CDR3 protein: CASSLDLGRVTEAFF
D gene: TRBD2; J gene: TRBJ2-7; V gene: TRBV24-1; CDR3 protein: CATSPGTSGAYEQYF
D gene: TRBD2; J gene: TRBJ2-1; V gene: TRBV24-1; CDR3 protein: CATSPSGGPRDEQFF
D gene: NA; J gene: TRBJ2-7; V gene: TRBV20-1; CDR3 protein: CSASGTYEQYF
D gene: NA; J gene: TRBJ1-1; V gene: TRBV9; CDR3 protein: CASQDLGPLNTEAFF
D gene: NA; J gene: TRBJ2-7; V gene: TRBV18; CDR3 protein: CASSPKGAYEQYF
D gene: TRBD1; J gene: TRBJ2-5; V gene: TRBV7-3; CDR3 protein: CASSLTGTGWGETQYF
D gene: NA; J gene: TRBJ1-2; V gene: TRBV19; CDR3 protein: CASSDPPDYGYTF
D gene: NA; J gene: TRBJ2-7; V gene: TRBV7-8; CDR3 protein: CASSLQNDEQYF
D gene: NA; J gene: TRBJ2-3; V gene: TRBV9; CDR3 protein: CASSSLTDTQYF
D gene: TRBD1; J gene: TRBJ2-5; V gene: TRBV29-1; CDR3 protein: CSLTTWDRVSKTQYF
D gene: TRBD2; J gene: TRBJ2-7; V gene: TRBV15; CDR3 protein: CATSRDRGGLYYEQYF
D gene: NA; J gene: TRBJ2-7; V gene: TRBV2; CDR3 protein: CASRDWTVLHNEQYF
D gene: TRBD1; J gene: TRBJ1-4; V gene: TRBV25-1; CDR3 protein: CASKGQVGEKLFF
D gene: NA; J gene: TRBJ1-1; V gene: TRBV7-9; CDR3 protein: CASSSGHLLTEAFF
D gene: NA; J gene: TRBJ1-1; V gene: TRBV10-2; CDR3 protein: CASRGTGGMNTEAFF
D gene: NA; J gene: TRBJ1-6; V gene: TRBV6-1; CDR3 protein: CASQQGDSPLHF
D gene: TRBD2; J gene: TRBJ2-1; V gene: TRBV15; CDR3 protein: CATSRDGGGPGEQFF